The T cell receptor (beta chain) under discussion was sequenced for a study of blood T cell repertoires in COVID-19. Some clones are missing from TCRdb's copy, which holds only in-frame ones; the method was immunoSEQ multiplex PCR. Of about 200,000 clones listed, around 85% are singletons. The CDR3 is made up of 15 amino acids. Per germline, CDR1 KGHSH and CDR2 LQKENI. V trimming: 5 bases; J trimming: 2 bases; junction bases outside the gene matches: 7. This sequence was found in a woman in her sixties or seventies with acute or convalescent COVID-19. The chain joins TRBV18 to TRBJ2-7, with 9 bases aligning to TRBD1. Input material: peripheral blood. CDR3 sequence: CASSYTGTGTYEQYF. In DNA, the CDR3 is TGTGCCAGCTCATATACCGGGACAGGGACCTACGAGCAGTACTTC.